Many counts were recorded for the clone carrying this TCR beta chain. The CDR3 length is 14 residues. The junction had 9 bases not matched to a gene; V was cut back by 10 bases and J by 5 bases. MiXCR, applied by TCRdb to the 5' RACE reads, yields one record per CDR3 protein. The sample has roughly 690,000 distinct CDR3 sequences, 21% seen once. The data derive from a study of identical twins. Separately, the same data were catalogued under a study of T cells expressing NK-cell markers. That paper adds: All TCR beta repertoires analysed originated from sorted CD3+CD56+NKG2C+, CD3+CD56+NKG2C- and CD3+CD56-NKG2C+ T cells.

The rearrangement links TRBV12-3 or TRBV12-4 to TRBJ2-3; the match to TRBD2 covers 10 bases. The receptor comes from a woman between 18 and 30 years old in good health. The sample comprised PBMCs. CDR3 loop: CATWGLAFGDTQYF. The CDR3 DNA is TGTGCCACATGGGGACTAGCGTTCGGAGATACGCAGTATTTT.